One and the same sample provided the 10 T cell receptor beta chains below, sequenced in a study of human T cells and chemical hapten exposure. Time point reported: patch test 2, 6 weeks after DPC sensitization. Treatment here: therapeutic diphenylcyclopropenone sensitization with weekly scalp DPC. A single record per CDR3 protein comes from TCRdb applying MiXCR to the RACE reads. The repertoire consists of a few hundred thousand distinct CDR3 sequences, with about 6% occurring once and the leading ten covering under 7%. The sample consisted of whole blood, taken in connection with sensitization to the hapten diphenylcyclopropenone (DPC). The receptors were sampled from a woman aged 18-29 years with alopecia areata. Some clones in this sample may be carry-over from other donors' samples.

This clonotype appeared a few times. The chain combines TRBV20-1 with TRBJ1-3; tentative D call: TRBD1 (5 bases). The V and J ends lost 5 bases and 5 bases respectively, with 16 bases between them. Germline V CDR1 and CDR2: DFQATT, SNEGSKA (reference sequence). This CDR3 is 14 amino acids long. The CDR3 sequence: CSAGGGEVRNTIYF. CDR3 in DNA: TGCAGTGCTGGAGGAGGGGAAGTGAGAAACACCATATATTTT.

This clonotype was counted at least ten times. This sequence joins TRBV5-1 and TRBJ1-6, with D perhaps matching TRBD1 (6 bases). Per the germline V gene, CDR1 is SGHRS and CDR2 is YFSETQ. The V end lost 4 bases, the J end lost 0 bases, and 11 bases lay between the germline ends. CDR3 length: 16 residues. CDR3 region: CASSLQGGSYNSPLHF. CDR3 coding DNA: TGCGCCAGCAGCCTCCAAGGGGGCTCCTATAATTCACCCCTCCACTTT.

J is TRBJ2-5 and V is TRBV29-1, with 8 bases matching TRBD1. Germline V gene data show CDR1 as SQVTM and CDR2 as ANQGSEA. CDR3 length: 16 amino acids. After removal of 6 bases from V and 5 bases from J, the junction contained 17 bases not matched to a gene. This CDR3 reads CSVLSDGQGAGETQYF. The CDR3 DNA reads TGCAGCGTATTGTCGGATGGTCAGGGGGCAGGGGAGACCCAGTACTTC.

The gene calls are TRBV27 and TRBJ2-2; TRBD2 aligns across 8 bases. The V and J ends lost 5 bases and 2 bases, in that order; junction bases with no gene match: 7. Germline V CDR1 and CDR2: MNHEY, SMNVEV (reference sequence). This CDR3 is built from 16 residues. The CDR3 DNA sequence: TGTGCCAGCAGTCCCGCGGGGGGCGAAAACACCGGGGAGCTGTTTTTT. Translation: CASSPAGGENTGELFF.

This clonotype was observed a handful of times. This chain uses TRBV12-3 or TRBV12-4 with TRBJ1-1; possibly TRBD1 for D (5 bases). Between the trimmed V and J ends, which lost 3 bases and 4 bases, there was a span of 21 bases. The CDR3 runs 17 residues. CDR3 region: CASSLRVWQGYSTEAFF. The CDR3 DNA reads as TGTGCCAGCAGTTTGAGGGTTTGGCAGGGATATAGCACTGAAGCTTTCTTT.

A note on this clonotype: Possible read error: a much larger clone is one base away. Without the conserved terminal phenylalanine or tryptophan, this CDR3 likely stems from a read error. The V and J genes are TRBV14 and TRBJ2-7, with D unresolved. The CDR3 is 12 residues long. Germline-derived CDR1 and CDR2 are SGHDN and FVKESK. Trimming took off 3 bases at V and 3 bases at J, with 6 bases between the two ends. The DNA for the CDR3 is TGTGCCAGCAGCCAGAGTGGCTACGAGCAGTACTAC. Translating gives CASSQSGYEQYY.

This clonotype has a count of ten or more. The gene calls are TRBV4-3 and TRBJ1-3; possibly TRBD1 for D (5 bases). Germline CDR1 is LGHNA and CDR2 is YSLEER. Trimming left V 0 bases short and J 4 bases short, with 13 bases between. This CDR3 region has 16 residues. As DNA, the CDR3 is TGCGCCAGCAGCCAAGACTGGCGGGGGGTAGGAAACACCATATATTTT. Residues: CASSQDWRGVGNTIYF.

In this sample, this clonotype turned up a few times. This chain uses TRBV14 with TRBJ2-7; D gene unclear. CDR3 length: 13 residues. V lost 1 base and J 8 bases, leaving 12 bases between the germline ends. Germline values: CDR1 SGHDN, CDR2 FVKESK. The CDR3, as DNA: TGTGCCAGCAGCCAAGGGTCGGGTGTTAAGCAGTACTTC. Translated, it gives CASSQGSGVKQYF.

This sequence joins TRBV3-1 and TRBJ1-1; D call uncertain. CDR1 is LGHDT and CDR2 is YNNKEL in the germline V gene (reference sequence). The V end lost 4 bases, the J end lost 6 bases, and 12 bases lay between the germline ends. CDR3 length: 13 residues. The CDR3 bases are TGTGCCAGCAGCCTAGTCCCCCGGGCTGAAGCTTTCTTT. Its translation: CASSLVPRAEAFF.

The chain uses TRBV7-8 and TRBJ2-3; D is perhaps TRBD2 (5 bases). Trimming took 1 base from V and 0 from J, leaving 14 bases between them. The CDR3 is 17 residues long. Germline loops: CDR1 SGHVS, CDR2 FQNEAQ. Here the CDR3 DNA reads TGTGCCAGCAGCTTAGGAATAAGACTATCTAGCACAGATACGCAGTATTTT. Its protein product is CASSLGIRLSSTDTQYF. The entire variable domain, with the rest obtained from reference TRBV7-8 and TRBJ2-3, is as follows: GAGVSQSPRYKVAKRGQDVALRCDPISGHVSLFWYQQALGQGPEFLTYFQNEAQLDKSGLPSDRFFAERPEGSVSTLKIQRTQQEDSAVYLCASSLGIRLSSTDTQYFGPGTRLTVL.